Presented here are 32 T cell receptor beta chains from one specimen sequenced in a study of T cell responses to AZD1222 COVID-19 vaccine. The assay was immunoSEQ multiplex PCR, and TCRdb's table has in-frame clones only and misses some. In the table there are tens of thousands of clones, around 84% of which are singletons. Specimen: peripheral blood, collected 28 days after the second AZD1222 dose. All receptors come from an adult who received the AZD1222 COVID-19 vaccine.

The V and J genes are TRBV7-3 and TRBJ2-2; TRBD2 might be the D (6 bases). V was shortened by 3 bases and J by 4 bases, with 15 bases between the two germline ends. Germline CDR1 SGHTA, CDR2 FQGTGA. The CDR3 has 16 residues. The CDR3 region is CASSLGLGRGTGELFF. For the CDR3, the DNA is TGTGCCAGCAGCTTGGGACTGGGAAGGGGCACCGGGGAGCTGTTTTTT.

The J gene is TRBJ1-5, the V gene TRBV3-1 (or the pseudogene TRBV3-2); D perhaps matches TRBD1 (6 bases). Germline values: CDR1 LGHDT, CDR2 YNNKEL (reference sequence). Trimming removed 6 bases at V and 0 bases at J, with 15 bases between. The CDR3 is 16 amino acids. DNA of the CDR3: TGTGCCAGCAGAAACGGACAGACAGATAGCAATCAGCCCCAGCATTTT. Encoded protein: CASRNGQTDSNQPQHF.

The V gene is TRBV10-1, the J gene TRBJ2-7; D possibly uses TRBD1 or TRBD2 (5 bases each). Germline V gene data show CDR1 as WNHNN and CDR2 as SYGVQD (reference sequence). This CDR3 has 13 amino acids. V was pared by 3 bases and J by 3 bases, with 9 bases between. CDR3 residues: CASSEGTNYEQYF. The DNA for the CDR3 is TGCGCCAGCAGTGAAGGGACCAACTACGAGCAGTACTTC.

The count of this clone is one. The chain couples TRBV7-9 to TRBJ1-4, with D hard to call. Trimming took off 6 bases at V and 4 bases at J, with 12 bases between the two ends. The length of the CDR3 is 14 residues. The V gene's germline CDR1 is SEHNR and CDR2 FQNEAQ (reference sequence). This CDR3 reads CASSRDIGNEKLFF. CDR3 in DNA: TGTGCCAGCAGTCGCGACATCGGTAATGAAAAACTGTTTTTT.

The V and J genes are TRBV3-1 (or the pseudogene TRBV3-2) and TRBJ2-1, with 9 bases fitting TRBD2. V was clipped by 4 bases and J by 4 bases; unmatched bases: 2. The germline gives CDR1 LGHDT, CDR2 YNNKEL (reference sequence). There are 14 residues in the CDR3. CDR3 DNA sequence: TGTGCCAGCAGCCCTAGCGGGGAGTACAATGAGCAGTTCTTC. Translation: CASSPSGEYNEQFF.

This clone was seen a single time. The rearrangement uses TRBV12-2 and TRBJ1-5. TRBV12-2 is a recognized pseudogene. This CDR3 region has 17 residues. The CDR3 nucleotides are TGTGCAAGTCGCTTAGTGGGACGGACCCTTAGCAATCAGCCCCAGCATTTT. The encoded protein is CASRLVGRTLSNQPQHF.

The chain has TRBV11-2 and TRBJ2-7; 9 bases match TRBD2. The CDR3 is 15 amino acids. Germline lookup yields CDR1 SGHAT and CDR2 FQNNGV. The J segment lost 3 bases and the V segment lost 1 base, leaving 4 bases of the junction unmatched. CDR3 region: CASSLGLAGNYEQYF. The DNA for the CDR3 is TGTGCCAGCAGCTTAGGCCTAGCGGGAAACTACGAGCAGTACTTC.

The chain combines TRBV7-2 with TRBJ2-5; tentative D call: TRBD2 (6 bases). This CDR3 has 17 amino acids. Germline V CDR1 and CDR2: SGHTA, FQGNSA. V was clipped by 5 bases and J by 9 bases, with 28 bases between them. The DNA of the CDR3 is TGTGCCAGCAGCCTCCGGGGAGGAGCGGTTTCCGGATTGGCCCAGTACTTC. It is translated as CASSLRGGAVSGLAQYF.

The chain uses TRBV29-1 and TRBJ2-7, with D maybe TRBD2 (5 bases). Germline CDR1 and CDR2: SQVTM and ANQGSEA. CDR3 size: 12 residues. V was shortened by 5 bases and J by 5 bases, with 13 bases between the two germline ends. CDR3 DNA: TGCAGCGTTACCCGGGGTGGGAACGAGCAGTACTTC. It specifies CSVTRGGNEQYF.

Only one count was recorded for this clone. This rearrangement joins TRBV10-2 to TRBJ2-1, with a possible D match to TRBD2 (7 bases). Trimming took 3 bases from V and 8 from J, leaving 26 bases between them. Germline V gene lookup returns CDR1 WSHSY and CDR2 SAAADI. The CDR3 runs to 18 residues. The CDR3 nucleotides are TGCGCCAGCAGTGAAGGGACGCTAGCGGCACGAAGGGGGGATGAGCAGTTCTTC. Translated, it gives CASSEGTLAARRGDEQFF.

This clone was seen more than once but under ten times. This chain links TRBV6-5 with TRBJ2-1, with D maybe TRBD1 (5 bases). Trimming removed 7 bases from V and 0 bases from J, with 13 bases in between. Looked up from germline, CDR1 is MNHEY and CDR2 is SVGAGI. The CDR3 is 15 amino acids. The CDR3 DNA reads TGTGCCAGCAAGAAGGGGTTGGGCTCCTACAATGAGCAGTTCTTC. It encodes CASKKGLGSYNEQFF.

V is TRBV15 and J is TRBJ1-6; 8 bases line up with TRBD1. The CDR3 totals 16 residues. Germline V gene sequence: CDR1 LNHNV, CDR2 YYDKDF (reference sequence). Trimming at V came to 2 bases and at J to 6 bases, leaving 6 bases not matched to a gene. CDR3 in amino acids: CATSRNSGQGNSPLHF. The CDR3, as DNA: TGTGCCACCAGCAGAAATTCCGGACAGGGTAATTCACCCCTCCACTTT.

This clone was recorded a few times. In DNA form, the CDR3 reads TGTGCCAGCAGCCAAGCGGGGGCCCTGGGACAGGCTCGCGCTTTCTTT. Encoded protein: CASSQAGALGQARAFF. This chain links TRBV14 with TRBJ1-1; 8 positions agree with TRBD1. The CDR3 length is 16 residues. With V trimmed by 1 base and J by 11 bases, 15 bases remained unmatched. Germline V gene data show CDR1 as SGHDN and CDR2 as FVKESK.

V and J are TRBV6-5 and TRBJ2-1; D ambiguous. V was shortened by 0 bases and J by 6 bases, with 6 bases between the two germline ends. The CDR3 sequence is 13 residues long. Germline V gives CDR1 MNHEY, CDR2 SVGAGI. The CDR3 protein is CASSYSESNEQFF. In DNA form, the CDR3 reads TGTGCCAGCAGTTACTCGGAAAGCAATGAGCAGTTCTTC.

CDR3 amino acids: CAWTPGSQGAGSPLHF. In DNA, the CDR3 is TGTGCCTGGACTCCCGGTTCACAGGGGGCTGGTTCACCCCTCCACTTT. This rearrangement joins TRBV30 to TRBJ1-6; 9 bases line up with TRBD1. CDR3 length equals 16 residues. After removal of 4 bases from V and 9 bases from J, the junction contained 13 bases not matched to a gene. In germline, CDR1 is GTSNPN, CDR2 SVGIG (reference sequence).

The chain carries TRBV19 and TRBJ1-2; TRBD1 matches 8 bases. The ends lost 3 bases at V and 8 bases at J; junction bases unmatched: 8. CDR3 size: 14 residues. Per the germline V gene, CDR1 is LNHDA and CDR2 is SQIVND (reference sequence). The CDR3 reads CASSIPDRARGYTF. For the CDR3, the DNA is TGTGCCAGTAGTATCCCGGACAGGGCTCGCGGCTACACCTTC.

V gene TRBV11-3 combines with J gene TRBJ1-6; D gene unclear. The CDR3 extends over 13 amino acids. V was clipped by 4 bases and J by 11 bases, with 12 bases between them. CDR1 SGHNT and CDR2 YENEEA come from the germline V gene. The CDR3 loop is CASSSTTLAPLHF. CDR3 DNA sequence: TGTGCCAGCAGCTCCACGACGTTGGCACCCCTCCACTTT.

This clone was seen more than once but under ten times. The V and J genes are TRBV4-1 and TRBJ2-3; 14 bases are a match to TRBD2. Germline V CDR1 and CDR2: MGHRA, YSYEKL. Trimming took 6 bases from V and 4 from J; bases not matched to a gene: 0. This CDR3 is built from 14 residues. CDR3 amino acids: CASRGLAGADTQYF. DNA for the CDR3: TGCGCCAGCAGGGGACTAGCGGGAGCAGATACGCAGTATTTT.

The chain carries TRBV29-1 and TRBJ2-2; a weak D match, TRBD1 (6 bases). The CDR3 is 14 amino acids. Trimming shortened V by 5 bases and J by 1 base, and 11 bases separated the two germline ends. Per the germline V gene, CDR1 is SQVTM and CDR2 is ANQGSEA. CDR3 amino acids: CSVQGQLNTGELFF. The CDR3 nucleotides are TGCAGCGTTCAGGGGCAGCTGAACACCGGGGAGCTGTTTTTT.

The chain has TRBV7-9 and TRBJ1-2; no firm D call. Looked up from germline, CDR1 is SEHNR and CDR2 is FQNEAQ (reference sequence). V lost 0 bases and J lost 8, with 16 bases in between. This CDR3 has 15 amino acids. The CDR3 loop reads CASSLAASRSGGYTF. In DNA form, the CDR3 reads TGTGCCAGCAGCTTAGCTGCGAGCAGGTCGGGAGGCTACACCTTC.

The chain uses TRBV10-3 and TRBJ2-7, with 9 bases that match TRBD2. J gave up 2 bases and V 6 bases, and 5 bases lay outside the gene matches. In germline, CDR1 is ENHRY, CDR2 SYGVKD. The CDR3 has 14 residues. The CDR3 is CAIRTPSGAYEQYF. CDR3 nucleotides: TGTGCCATCAGGACCCCTAGCGGGGCCTACGAGCAGTACTTC.

V is TRBV29-1 and J is TRBJ1-2; D unresolved. CDR3 size: 13 residues. The germline V gene encodes CDR1 SQVTM and CDR2 ANQGSEA. V dropped 7 bases and J dropped 3 bases, with 15 bases sitting between them. The CDR3 region has the DNA TGCAGCGCCCGCAGTGAAACAGACTATGGCTACACCTTC. It encodes CSARSETDYGYTF.

The chain is built from TRBV7-8 and TRBJ1-1; TRBD1 agrees at 7 bases. Losses at the gene ends were 5 bases for V and 6 bases for J; bases not matched to a gene: 9. There are 14 residues in the CDR3. Germline-derived CDR1 and CDR2 are SGHVS and FQNEAQ. In DNA, the CDR3 is TGTGCCAGCAGCGGCAGAGGGACAGCCGCTGAAGCTTTCTTT. Translated: CASSGRGTAAEAFF.

This chain links TRBV5-1 with TRBJ2-3; D remains unclear. This CDR3 contains 15 residues. Germline-derived CDR1 and CDR2 are SGHRS and YFSETQ. V dropped 4 bases and J dropped 4 bases, with 16 bases sitting between them. CDR3 sequence: CASSLSSIGADTQYF. For the CDR3, the DNA is TGCGCCAGCAGCCTATCTAGTATCGGCGCAGATACGCAGTATTTT.

V gene TRBV5-1 combines with J gene TRBJ1-1; the D gene is possibly TRBD1 (6 bases). V was shortened by 4 bases and J by 0 bases, with 10 bases between the two germline ends. CDR3 length: 14 residues. The germline CDR1 and CDR2 sequences are SGHRS and YFSETQ. Here the CDR3 DNA reads TGCGCCAGCAGCGGGGGGGCTTTGAACACTGAAGCTTTCTTT. This codes for CASSGGALNTEAFF.

This clone came up once. The V call is TRBV6-6, the J call TRBJ2-3, with D maybe TRBD1 (7 bases). CDR3 length: 16 residues. Germline CDR1 MNHNY, CDR2 SVGAGI (reference sequence). V dropped 2 bases and J dropped 2 bases, with 14 bases sitting between them. The CDR3 bases are TGTGCCAGCAGTTACACCCCCAGGGGGGTCACAGATACGCAGTATTTT. The encoded protein is CASSYTPRGVTDTQYF.

This clone was seen only a few times. The chain combines TRBV14 with TRBJ1-5; D is possibly TRBD1 (6 bases). The germline CDR1 and CDR2 sequences are SGHDN and FVKESK. Trimming removed 4 bases from V and 3 bases from J, with 10 bases in between. The length of the CDR3 is 14 residues. CDR3 in DNA: TGTGCCAGCAGCCGTCAGGGGTACAATCAGCCCCAGCATTTT. Its translation is CASSRQGYNQPQHF.

As to this clone: The junction departs from the called germline gene at one end, perhaps through a read error. The V call is TRBV7-7, the J call TRBJ2-5, with 13 bases that match TRBD2. CDR3 length: 16 amino acids. Germline loops: CDR1 SSHAT, CDR2 FNYEAQ (reference sequence). In DNA form, the CDR3 reads TGTGCTAGCAGCTTGACTAGCGGGGGGATGGGGGAGACCCAGTACTTC. This gives the protein CASSLTSGGMGETQYF.

The genes are TRBV2 and TRBJ1-1, with unresolved D. Per germline, CDR1 SNHLY and CDR2 FYNNEI. This CDR3 is built from 11 residues. Trimming removed 6 bases at V and 6 bases at J, with 8 bases between. The CDR3 bases are TGTGCCAGCAGCCACTACGCTGAAGCTTTCTTT. It specifies CASSHYAEAFF.

This rearrangement joins TRBV7-2 to TRBJ1-1; unclear D gene. Germline CDR1 SGHTA, CDR2 FQGNSA. Trimming cost V 4 bases and J 3 bases, with 9 bases left between them. The CDR3 consists of 13 residues. The CDR3 nucleotides read TGTGCCAGCAGCTCATACCTGGACACTGAAGCTTTCTTT. It codes for CASSSYLDTEAFF.

This clone was seen a few times. The chain couples TRBV5-1 to TRBJ2-5, with TRBD1 as a possible D gene (6 bases). This CDR3 region has 14 residues. V was clipped by 3 bases and J by 5 bases, with 14 bases between them. From germline, CDR1 is SGHRS and CDR2 YFSETQ. In DNA form, the CDR3 reads TGCGCCAGCAGCTCTACAGGGTTTTCGGAGACCCAGTACTTC. Its translation is CASSSTGFSETQYF.

The chain is built from TRBV7-2 and TRBJ2-1; TRBD1 agrees at 10 bases. This CDR3 contains 13 residues. V lost 5 bases and J lost 7; bases outside the gene matches: 2. Germline V gene lookup returns CDR1 SGHTA and CDR2 FQGNSA. The DNA for the CDR3 is TGTGCCAGCAGCGGACAGGGGGGGAATGAGCAGTTCTTC. It is translated as CASSGQGGNEQFF.